The TCR beta chain under discussion was sequenced for a study of pediatric ulcerative colitis. The rectum was sampled with one to two pinch biopsies at colonoscopy. For this clone: The antigen remains unidentified.

Overall study findings and caveats: Some T cells in rectal biopsies may come from blood, especially with overt colitis. Clonal expansions reduced rectal repertoire diversity in acute severe colitis.

Assay used: immunoSEQ multiplex PCR; TCRdb lists only in-frame clones, some missing. The sample includes about 36,000 clones, about three quarters seen only once; the top ten take 0.65% to 0.75%. CDR3 length: 15 amino acids. V was cut by 7 bases and J by 5 bases, with 17 bases left in between. CDR1 is LNHDA, CDR2 SQIVND, per germline (reference sequence). The clonotype originates from a boy younger than 18 with moderate ulcerative colitis. The chain carries TRBV19 and TRBJ2-2; weak D call: TRBD2 (7 bases). Specimen: gut tissue. CDR3 sequence reads: CASNKIGGRTGELFF. The CDR3 DNA sequence: TGTGCCAGTAATAAAATCGGGGGGCGAACCGGGGAGCTGTTTTTT.